These 21 T cell receptor beta chains share one sample of origin, sequenced in a study of blood T cell repertoires in COVID-19. Using immunoSEQ multiplex PCR, the repertoire was profiled, and TCRdb retains in-frame clones only, with some absent. The sample includes 40,000 to 45,000 clones, approximately 90% of them seen just once. The sequenced material came from peripheral blood. These receptors all come from a man aged 55 to 70 with acute or convalescent COVID-19.

V is TRBV7-2 and J is TRBJ1-3, with TRBD1 matching 7 bases. This CDR3 is 15 amino acids long. Germline V gene lookup returns CDR1 SGHTA and CDR2 FQGNSA. V lost 3 bases to trimming and J lost 1 base; unmatched junction nucleotides: 3. The CDR3 DNA follows: TGTGCCAGCAGCTTGGACAGGACGTCTGGAAACACCATATATTTT. Protein sequence: CASSLDRTSGNTIYF.

This clone has just a few counts. The V gene is TRBV10-2, the J gene TRBJ2-3; D is uncertain. Trimming took 0 bases from V and 6 from J, leaving 13 bases between them. Per germline, CDR1 WSHSY and CDR2 SAAADI. This CDR3 has 15 amino acids. DNA for the CDR3: TGCGCCAGCAGTGAGTCGCCGACTCCGACCGATACGCAGTATTTT. Translation: CASSESPTPTDTQYF.

For this clone: At one end, the junction sequence differs from germline, possibly due to a read error. The chain employs TRBV7-7 and TRBJ2-5, with TRBD2 matching 8 bases. From germline, CDR1 is SSHAT and CDR2 FNYEAQ (reference sequence). The length of the CDR3 is 15 residues. CDR3 in DNA: TGTGCTAGCAGCTTACGCGGGGGGACCGGTGAGACCCAGTACTTC. It codes for CASSLRGGTGETQYF.

V gene TRBV6-5 combines with J gene TRBJ1-1; the D gene is possibly TRBD1 (6 bases). The V gene lost 2 bases and the J gene lost 5 bases, with 12 bases spanning the gap. CDR1 is MNHEY, CDR2 SVGAGI, per germline. The CDR3 consists of 14 residues. The CDR3 coding sequence is TGTGCCAGCAGTTACACGTCCCAGGGGACTGAAGCTTTCTTT. Translation gives CASSYTSQGTEAFF.

The CDR3 protein is CASSYGSSRSYEQYF. CDR3 nucleotide sequence: TGTGCCAGCAGTTACGGGTCTAGCCGGTCCTACGAGCAGTACTTC. The rearrangement links TRBV6-5 to TRBJ2-7; D possibly corresponds to TRBD2 (5 bases). Germline V lookup: CDR1 MNHEY, CDR2 SVGAGI. The CDR3 contains 15 residues. V was pared by 2 bases and J by 1 base, with 12 bases between.

The chain uses TRBV24-1 and TRBJ2-3; 8 bases map to TRBD1. Germline V gene data show CDR1 as KGHDR and CDR2 as SFDVKD. This CDR3 comprises 15 residues. Unmatched junction bases numbered 8, after V lost 3 bases and J lost 7 bases. For the CDR3, the DNA is TGTGCCACCAGTGATGCAACGTACAGGGGGTATACGCAGTATTTT. Translated: CATSDATYRGYTQYF.

The V gene is TRBV25-1, the J gene TRBJ1-2; TRBD1 matches at 12 bases. Germline V gene lookup returns CDR1 MGHDK and CDR2 SYGVNS. The J segment lost 1 base and the V segment lost 6 bases, leaving 9 bases of the junction unmatched. This CDR3 comprises 17 residues. The DNA of the CDR3 is TGTGCCAGCAGCGACAGGGACAGGGGGCGAAGTAACTATGGCTACACCTTC. Residues: CASSDRDRGRSNYGYTF.

The chain couples TRBV18 to TRBJ2-3; D is perhaps TRBD1 (6 bases). Germline CDR1 and CDR2: KGHSH and LQKENI. Trimming removed 4 bases at V and 0 bases at J, with 14 bases between. CDR3 length: 16 amino acids. CDR3 loop: CASSRGRQASTDTQYF. The DNA for the CDR3 is TGTGCCAGCTCACGGGGGAGACAGGCGAGCACAGATACGCAGTATTTT.

This clone was observed a single time. The rearrangement links TRBV5-1 to TRBJ2-1; TRBD1 agrees at 10 bases. In germline, CDR1 is SGHRS, CDR2 YFSETQ. The CDR3 runs to 15 residues. The V segment lost 0 bases and the J segment 7 bases; nucleotides outside the gene matches: 4. This chain's CDR3 is CASSLGQGARNEQFF. The CDR3 DNA follows: TGCGCCAGCAGCTTGGGACAGGGGGCGCGGAATGAGCAGTTCTTC.

This clone occurred a few times. The chain joins TRBV10-2 to TRBJ2-7; TRBD1 matches 11 bases. The V gene end was trimmed by 6 bases and the J gene end by 2 bases; junction bases not matched to a gene: 3. This CDR3 has 14 residues. Germline loops: CDR1 WSHSY, CDR2 SAAADI. CDR3 in amino acids: CASSGTGGPYEQYF. In DNA form, the CDR3 reads TGCGCCAGCAGCGGGACAGGGGGTCCCTACGAGCAGTACTTC.

This chain links TRBV4-3 with TRBJ1-4; tentative D call: TRBD1 (5 bases). The germline V gene has CDR1 LGHNA and CDR2 YSLEER. Trimming pared 0 bases from V and 7 bases from J, leaving 12 bases between. The CDR3 sequence is 15 residues long. CDR3 sequence reads: CASSQDAYQGEKLFF. In DNA form, the CDR3 reads TGCGCCAGCAGCCAAGACGCATACCAGGGTGAAAAACTGTTTTTT.

This clone was seen just once. The chain joins TRBV2 to TRBJ1-4; 10 bases are shared with TRBD1. The CDR3 runs to 16 residues. Germline assignment: CDR1 SNHLY and CDR2 FYNNEI. The V segment lost 6 bases and the J segment 7 bases; nucleotides outside the gene matches: 11. The CDR3 spells CASRGGQGSFAEKLFF. In DNA form, the CDR3 reads TGTGCCAGCAGGGGGGGACAGGGGTCCTTTGCTGAAAAACTGTTTTTT. The complete variable domain, with remaining parts taken from reference TRBV2 and TRBJ1-4, reads EPEVTQTPSHQVTQMGQEVILRCVPISNHLYFYWYRQILGQKVEFLVSFYNNEISEKSEIFDDQFSVERPDGSNFTLKIRSTKLEDSAMYFCASRGGQGSFAEKLFFGSGTQLSVL.

DNA for the CDR3: TGCGCCAGCAGCCAAGATAGGGGGGGGAGGTATGGCTACACCTTC. Translation gives CASSQDRGGRYGYTF. This sequence joins TRBV4-3 and TRBJ1-2; the D gene is possibly TRBD1 (6 bases). Trimming took 0 bases from V and 5 from J, leaving 13 bases between them. The CDR3 consists of 15 residues. Germline-derived CDR1 and CDR2 are LGHNA and YSLEER.

V gene TRBV11-2 combines with J gene TRBJ1-4; TRBD1 might be the D (6 bases). The CDR3 consists of 17 residues. V dropped 5 bases and J dropped 6 bases, with 22 bases sitting between them. Per germline, CDR1 SGHAT and CDR2 FQNNGV. For the CDR3, the DNA is TGTGCCAGCAGCACGCCCGCCTGGGTAGGGGGTTATGAAAAACTGTTTTTT. It yields the protein CASSTPAWVGGYEKLFF. Drawing the rest from reference TRBV11-2 and TRBJ1-4, the complete variable domain is EAGVAQSPRYKIIEKRQSVAFWCNPISGHATLYWYQQILGQGPKLLIQFQNNGVVDDSQLPKDRFSAERLKGVDSTLKIQPAKLEDSAVYLCASSTPAWVGGYEKLFFGSGTQLSVL.

The chain combines TRBV19 with TRBJ1-2; no clear D gene. The CDR3 is 13 residues long. V gave up 4 bases and J gave up 3 bases, with 9 bases separating them. Germline V gene sequence: CDR1 LNHDA, CDR2 SQIVND (reference sequence). This CDR3 reads CASSTGHDYGYTF. CDR3 nucleotide sequence: TGTGCCAGTAGTACAGGTCATGACTATGGCTACACCTTC.

The J gene is TRBJ2-7, the V gene TRBV7-8, with 8 bases matching TRBD2. Trimming cost V 0 bases and J 5 bases; bases outside gene matches: 6. The length of the CDR3 is 15 residues. In germline, CDR1 is SGHVS, CDR2 FQNEAQ. This CDR3 reads CASSLAGGAKNEQYF. DNA for the CDR3: TGTGCCAGCAGCTTAGCCGGGGGGGCCAAGAACGAGCAGTACTTC.

V usage is TRBV13 and J usage is TRBJ2-5; TRBD2 aligns across 7 bases. The CDR3 is 14 amino acids. Per germline, CDR1 PRHDT and CDR2 FYEKMQ (reference sequence). After removal of 2 bases from V and 7 bases from J, the junction contained 7 bases not matched to a gene. The CDR3 spells CASSLRASGGTQYF. The CDR3 nucleotides read TGTGCCAGCAGCTTAAGAGCTAGCGGCGGGACCCAGTACTTC.

This clone has only a few counts. This sequence joins TRBV7-2 and TRBJ1-2, with D perhaps matching TRBD1 (6 bases). The V gene's germline CDR1 is SGHTA and CDR2 FQGNSA. V gave up 4 bases and J gave up 2 bases, with 23 bases separating them. This CDR3 is 18 amino acids long. The CDR3 is CASSSYPHGQIPNYGYTF. The CDR3 region has the DNA TGTGCCAGCAGCTCTTACCCCCATGGACAGATCCCCAACTATGGCTACACCTTC. Full variable domain (rest looked up from reference TRBV7-2 and TRBJ1-2): GAGVSQSPSNKVTEKGKDVELRCDPISGHTALYWYRQSLGQGLEFLIYFQGNSAPDKSGLPSDRFSAERTGGSVSTLTIQRTQQEDSAVYLCASSSYPHGQIPNYGYTFGSGTRLTVV.

This chain links TRBV7-6 with TRBJ2-1, with 11 positions matching TRBD2. CDR3 length: 15 residues. V was pared by 5 bases and J by 7 bases, with 7 bases of the junction left unmatched. Germline V gene lookup returns CDR1 SGHVS and CDR2 FNYEAQ. The DNA of the CDR3 is TGTGCCAGCAGCCCTATTACTAGCGGGGGTAATGAGCAGTTCTTC. This gives the protein CASSPITSGGNEQFF.

The V call is TRBV29-1, the J call TRBJ1-1; D call uncertain. The CDR3 is 11 residues long. Germline V gene sequence: CDR1 SQVTM, CDR2 ANQGSEA. V was shortened by 5 bases and J by 10 bases, with 14 bases between the two germline ends. This CDR3 is CSVSGREGAFF. The CDR3 coding sequence is TGCAGCGTTTCGGGCCGGGAGGGAGCTTTCTTT.

The chain joins TRBV9 to TRBJ2-1, with 10 bases aligning to TRBD2. This CDR3 contains 18 residues. V shed 0 bases and J 5 bases; nucleotides not matched to a gene: 11. CDR1 is SGDLS and CDR2 is YYNGEE in the germline V gene. CDR3 bases: TGTGCCAGCAGCGTAGGAAGGGAGCGGGGGGGCGGTAACAATGAGCAGTTCTTC. Its translation is CASSVGRERGGGNNEQFF.